The present T cell receptor (beta chain) was sequenced within a study of identical twins. This clonotype was seen at least ten times. Its antigen is as yet unknown. Trimming took 5 bases from V and 4 from J, leaving 11 bases between them. This CDR3 region has 14 residues. CDR1 and CDR2 (germline): KGHDR, SFDVKD. TCRdb reanalysed the 5' RACE reads using MiXCR and keeps one entry per CDR3 protein. The sample yields about 660,000 distinct CDR3 sequences, under 9% seen once. Findings and caveats of the study: Twins' surplus sharing was weaker for beta out-of-frame sequences.

This sample was also put to use in a study of yellow fever vaccine responses in identical twins. That study reports: Vaccine-induced T cell responses in twins were reportedly observed to appear partly convergent, partly personalized.

This rearrangement joins TRBV24-1 to TRBJ2-1; no clear D. The sample taken for sequencing was PBMCs. The receptor was derived from a woman under 30 in good health. CDR3 region: CATSVGSEYNEQFF. The CDR3 coding sequence is TGTGCCACCAGTGTGGGGTCAGAGTACAATGAGCAGTTCTTC.